This T cell receptor beta chain is drawn from a study of breast tumors, draining lymph nodes, adjacent tissues. This clonotype was seen repeatedly, ten times or more. A single record per CDR3 protein comes from TCRdb applying MiXCR to the multiplex PCR reads. The table lists about 130,000 distinct CDR3 sequences, 15% to 20% of them singletons. The lymph nodes were axillary draining lymph nodes from breast cancer patients. The CDR3 has 13 amino acids. The ends lost 10 bases at V and 9 bases at J; junction bases unmatched: 12. CDR1 and CDR2 (germline): LNHDA, SQIVND (reference sequence). Source material: axillary lymph node tissue. The source is a female donor with breast cancer. Some clones in this sample may be carry-over from other donors' samples. The chain joins TRBV19 to TRBJ2-1; 7 bases are shared with TRBD1. CDR3 sequence: CATRSQGTREQFF. The CDR3 DNA follows: TGTGCCACTCGATCACAGGGGACCCGTGAGCAGTTCTTC.